The clone carrying this TCR beta chain was detected only a few times. This sample was taken from a study of response to subunit inactivated influenza vaccine. TCRdb reanalysed the RT-PCR reads using MiXCR and keeps one entry per CDR3 protein. Counted here are approximately 500,000 distinct CDR3 sequences, around 21% occurring once; the ten biggest clones make up about 3%. In germline, CDR1 is SGHTA, CDR2 FQGNSA. Trimming pared 1 base from V and 9 bases from J, leaving 4 bases between. The CDR3 length is 11 residues. These data also featured in a second study, about T cells expressing NK-cell markers. That investigation notes: Template switching by 5'RACE with UMIs generated the TCR beta cDNA. Topping the CD3+CD56-NKG2C+ fraction as well were these clonotypes, in a few donors.

The chain couples TRBV7-2 to TRBJ2-1; D is ambiguous. The clonotype comes from a man between 45 and 60 years old who received an inactivated influenza vaccine. This material consisted of CD4+ T cells sorted from PBMCs, taken 12 days after vaccination. CDR3 region: CASSLVREQFF. The CDR3 DNA is TGTGCCAGCAGCTTAGTCCGTGAGCAGTTCTTC.